Following are 26 T cell receptor beta chains from one sample sequenced in a study of T cells in Graves' hyperthyroidism and ophthalmopathy. Amplified TCR beta CDR3 regions came from RNA transcripts. HTBI primers drove first-round RT-PCR of the TCR CDR3. TCRdb re-called the multiplex PCR reads with MiXCR, one entry per CDR3 protein. The data contain about 270,000 distinct CDR3 sequences, about 20% of them singletons. Sequences were obtained from blood. The receptors originated from a young man with Graves' ophthalmopathy.

This clonotype appeared many times. V and J are TRBV18 and TRBJ1-1; 7 positions agree with TRBD1. Losses at the gene ends were 6 bases for V and 4 bases for J; bases not matched to a gene: 8. This CDR3 is built from 14 residues. Germline V gene lookup returns CDR1 KGHSH and CDR2 LQKENI. CDR3 DNA: TGTGCCAGCTCCCGACAGGGTGTCCCCACTGAAGCTTTCTTT. Amino acids: CASSRQGVPTEAFF. Full variable domain (outside the CDR3, taken from reference TRBV18 and TRBJ1-1): NAGVMQNPRHLVRRRGQEARLRCSPMKGHSHVYWYRQLPEEGLKFMVYLQKENIIDESGMPKERFSAEFPKEGPSILRIQQVVRGDSAAYFCASSRQGVPTEAFFGQGTRLTVV.

In nucleotides, the CDR3 is TGTGCCAGCAGTACCCGACTAGCGGGAATGGGAGATACGCAGTATTTT. It specifies CASSTRLAGMGDTQYF. The J gene is TRBJ2-3, the V gene TRBV27, with TRBD2 identical over 11 bases. Germline assignment: CDR1 MNHEY and CDR2 SMNVEV (reference sequence). The V gene end was trimmed by 5 bases and the J gene end by 5 bases; junction bases not matched to a gene: 9. The CDR3 is 16 residues long.

V usage is TRBV6-5 and J usage is TRBJ1-4; D may be TRBD1 (6 bases). Trimming shortened V by 4 bases and J by 6 bases, and 15 bases separated the two germline ends. This CDR3 has 15 amino acids. Germline values: CDR1 MNHEY, CDR2 SVGAGI. CDR3 DNA: TGTGCCAGCAGTTTAGAAGGGGGGCTCGATGAAAAACTGTTTTTT. Its protein is CASSLEGGLDEKLFF.

The chain is built from TRBV6-1 and TRBJ1-4; TRBD1 agrees at 8 bases. V lost 5 bases, J lost 4 bases, and 3 bases stayed unmatched. CDR3 length equals 14 residues. CDR1 is MNHNS, CDR2 SASEGT, per germline. The CDR3 reads CASSRDRLNEKLFF. In DNA form, the CDR3 reads TGTGCCAGCAGTAGGGACAGGCTTAATGAAAAACTGTTTTTT.

In its sample, this clonotype was seen a few times. This rearrangement joins TRBV14 to TRBJ2-1, with D maybe TRBD1 (5 bases). Deletions cut 5 bases from V and 1 base from J, with 12 bases between. Germline assignment: CDR1 SGHDN and CDR2 FVKESK. CDR3 length: 15 amino acids. The CDR3 DNA sequence: TGTGCCAGCAGCAACCGACAGTTTTCCTACAATGAGCAGTTCTTC. Translated, it gives CASSNRQFSYNEQFF.

This chain joins TRBV7-3 and TRBJ2-1, with 7 bases lining up with TRBD2. V gave up 1 base and J gave up 7 bases; unmatched junction bases: 7. The CDR3 has 15 residues. The germline CDR1 and CDR2 sequences are SGHTA and FQGTGA. CDR3: CASSLSGSVGNEQFF. The DNA of the CDR3 is TGTGCCAGCAGCTTAAGCGGGAGCGTGGGGAATGAGCAGTTCTTC.

This clonotype came up once. It may be a read error: a sequence one base away is much more abundant. The chain is built from TRBV2 and TRBJ2-1; D remains unclear. The CDR3 runs to 13 residues. Germline assignment: CDR1 SNHLY and CDR2 FYNNEI. The CDR3 DNA follows: TGTGCCTGCAGTGATTCTAGTTTCAATGAGCAGTTCTTC. This codes for CACSDSSFNEQFF.

The rearrangement joins TRBV20-1 to TRBJ1-6; D is undetermined. This CDR3 contains 16 residues. Trimming removed 0 bases from V and 6 bases from J, with 15 bases in between. The germline gives CDR1 DFQATT, CDR2 SNEGSKA (reference sequence). Here the CDR3 DNA reads TGCAGTGCTAGAGACTTTACACGCCCGGGTAATTCACCCCTCCACTTT. Translated, it gives CSARDFTRPGNSPLHF.

There are many counts of this clonotype. The chain is built from TRBV28 and TRBJ1-5, with D possibly matching TRBD1 (5 bases). Between the trimmed V and J ends, which lost 2 bases and 3 bases, there was a span of 11 bases. The CDR3 runs to 15 residues. CDR1 is MDHEN, CDR2 SYDVKM, per germline. The CDR3 region has the DNA TGTGCCAGCAGTTTACAGGGAAGAATCAATCAGCCCCAGCATTTT. Translation gives CASSLQGRINQPQHF. Full variable domain (remainder filled in from reference TRBV28 and TRBJ1-5): DVKVTQSSRYLVKRTGEKVFLECVQDMDHENMFWYRQDPGLGLRLIYFSYDVKMKEKGDIPEGYSVSREKKERFSLILESASTNQTSMYLCASSLQGRINQPQHFGDGTRLSIL.

This clonotype has just a few counts. The chain couples TRBV11-3 to TRBJ2-1, with D perhaps being TRBD1 or TRBD2 (5 bases each). Trimming removed 5 bases from V and 1 base from J, with 18 bases in between. This CDR3 spans 17 amino acids. Germline CDR1 SGHNT, CDR2 YENEEA. CDR3: CASSPPHGTGSYNEQFF. The DNA for the CDR3 is TGTGCCAGCAGCCCCCCCCATGGGACGGGGTCCTACAATGAGCAGTTCTTC.

The chain joins TRBV12-3 or TRBV12-4 to TRBJ2-7, with 13 bases that match TRBD2. V was pared by 2 bases and J by 9 bases, with 7 bases of the junction left unmatched. This CDR3 contains 15 residues. DNA of the CDR3: TGTGCCAGCAGTTTAAGAGGACTAGCGGGAGAAGGGCAGTACTTC. It encodes CASSLRGLAGEGQYF.

This clonotype came up many times. The V call is TRBV28, the J call TRBJ2-1, with D perhaps matching TRBD2 (5 bases). Germline V lookup: CDR1 MDHEN, CDR2 SYDVKM. The germline V and J ends were trimmed by 8 bases and 0 bases, with 14 bases remaining between them. The CDR3 covers 15 residues. The CDR3 is CASGLARSSYNEQFF. As DNA, the CDR3 is TGTGCCAGCGGTCTAGCACGGAGCTCCTACAATGAGCAGTTCTTC. Full variable domain (missing parts from reference TRBV28 and TRBJ2-1): DVKVTQSSRYLVKRTGEKVFLECVQDMDHENMFWYRQDPGLGLRLIYFSYDVKMKEKGDIPEGYSVSREKKERFSLILESASTNQTSMYLCASGLARSSYNEQFFGPGTRLTVL.

This clonotype was detected only a few times. This chain joins TRBV28 and TRBJ2-1; 7 nucleotides agree with TRBD2. CDR3 size: 12 residues. The germline V gene has CDR1 MDHEN and CDR2 SYDVKM. The CDR3 loop is CETRRGYNEQFF. The CDR3 DNA sequence: TGTGAAACGCGGCGGGGGTACAATGAGCAGTTCTTC.

This clonotype was seen more than once but under ten times. The gene calls are TRBV2 and TRBJ2-1; 9 bases map to TRBD1. V shed 7 bases and J 6 bases; nucleotides not matched to a gene: 10. Germline CDR1 is SNHLY and CDR2 is FYNNEI. The CDR3 consists of 15 residues. CDR3 nucleotide sequence: TGTGCCAGCATATTGCAGGACAGGGGTTTCAATGAGCAGTTCTTC. Amino acid sequence: CASILQDRGFNEQFF.

Turning to this clonotype: This may be a read error, as it is one base from a much larger clone. V is TRBV20-1 and J is TRBJ2-7; 8 nucleotides align to TRBD1. Trimming took 3 bases from V and 4 from J; bases not matched to a gene: 11. Germline CDR1 reads DFQATT; CDR2 reads SNEGSKA (reference sequence). This CDR3 is 15 amino acids long. Here the CDR3 reads CSARDRTGSQYEQYF. In DNA form, the CDR3 reads TGCAGTGCTAGGGACAGGACAGGGAGCCAATACGAGCAGTACTTC.

The rearrangement joins TRBV19 to TRBJ2-7; 10 nucleotides line up with TRBD1. This CDR3 is built from 14 residues. Germline V gene lookup returns CDR1 LNHDA and CDR2 SQIVND (reference sequence). The ends lost 4 bases at V and 6 bases at J; junction bases unmatched: 6. The CDR3 protein is CASSTDRGQSEQYF. In nucleotides, the CDR3 is TGTGCCAGTAGTACCGACAGGGGGCAGTCCGAGCAGTACTTC. Together with reference TRBV19 and TRBJ2-7, the CDR3 gives the full variable domain: DGGITQSPKYLFRKEGQNVTLSCEQNLNHDAMYWYRQDPGQGLRLIYYSQIVNDFQKGDIAEGYSVSREKKESFPLTVTSAQKNPTAFYLCASSTDRGQSEQYFGPGTRLTVT.

The rearrangement joins TRBV7-9 to TRBJ1-1; D is ambiguous. V was cut by 5 bases and J by 3 bases, with 10 bases left in between. The germline gives CDR1 SEHNR, CDR2 FQNEAQ (reference sequence). The CDR3 runs to 13 residues. The CDR3 coding sequence is TGTGCCAGCAGCGCACCCCGGTACACTGAAGCTTTCTTT. Its translation is CASSAPRYTEAFF.

The chain employs TRBV5-1 and TRBJ2-3; no clear D gene. Germline-derived CDR1 and CDR2 are SGHRS and YFSETQ. This CDR3 is built from 14 residues. The V gene lost 0 bases and the J gene lost 2 bases, with 7 bases spanning the gap. CDR3 in DNA: TGCGCCAGCAGCTTGGAGGTTTTCACAGATACGCAGTATTTT. It codes for CASSLEVFTDTQYF.

This clonotype was seen ten or more times. The chain employs TRBV12-3 or TRBV12-4 and TRBJ2-7; TRBD1 is a possible D gene (5 bases). V dropped 2 bases and J dropped 0 bases, with 11 bases sitting between them. The CDR3 contains 15 residues. In DNA form, the CDR3 reads TGTGCCAGCAGTTTATCAGGGCCGAGCTCCTACGAGCAGTACTTC. Residues: CASSLSGPSSYEQYF.

The J gene is TRBJ2-3, the V gene TRBV7-6; D gene uncertain. This CDR3 comprises 15 residues. CDR1 and CDR2 from the germline V gene are SGHVS and FNYEAQ. Trimming shortened V by 0 bases and J by 0 bases, and 7 bases separated the two germline ends. The CDR3, as DNA: TGTGCCAGCAGCTTAGCGGCCGGAAGCACAGATACGCAGTATTTT. Translated, it gives CASSLAAGSTDTQYF.

In its sample, this clonotype was seen a few times. The chain recombines TRBV7-2 with TRBJ2-1; D perhaps matches TRBD2 (5 bases). Germline CDR1 is SGHTA and CDR2 is FQGNSA. V gave up 2 bases and J gave up 7 bases, with 21 bases separating them. CDR3 length: 17 amino acids. The CDR3 bases are TGTGCCAGCAGCTTAAAGAGGGCCCCGACCCCTGGGAATGAGCAGTTCTTC. Translated: CASSLKRAPTPGNEQFF.

This clonotype has a count of ten or more. This chain connects TRBV18 to TRBJ1-1; D uncertain. CDR1 and CDR2 from the germline V gene are KGHSH and LQKENI. The ends were cut back, 6 bases at V and 2 bases at J, with 13 bases in the middle. The CDR3 totals 14 residues. CDR3 nucleotides: TGTGCCAGCTCCTCCGGGAAGGCCAACACTGAAGCTTTCTTT. It specifies CASSSGKANTEAFF.

This clonotype was seen a few times. This chain links TRBV6-1 with TRBJ1-2, with D unresolved. This CDR3 spans 13 amino acids. The germline V and J ends were trimmed by 5 bases and 2 bases, with 9 bases remaining between them. Germline values: CDR1 MNHNS, CDR2 SASEGT. In DNA, the CDR3 is TGTGCCAGCAGTACGAACAGAAACTATGGCTACACCTTC. Its protein product is CASSTNRNYGYTF.

There are many counts of this clonotype. The chain uses TRBV11-2 and TRBJ2-3; TRBD1 is a possible D gene (6 bases). The V gene's germline CDR1 is SGHAT and CDR2 FQNNGV. The ends were cut back, 5 bases at V and 0 bases at J, with 15 bases in the middle. This CDR3 is built from 16 residues. Here the CDR3 DNA reads TGTGCCAGCAGCCGCAGGGGACGGATCAGCACAGATACGCAGTATTTT. Its translation: CASSRRGRISTDTQYF. The full variable domain, rest sourced from reference TRBV11-2 and TRBJ2-3, is EAGVAQSPRYKIIEKRQSVAFWCNPISGHATLYWYQQILGQGPKLLIQFQNNGVVDDSQLPKDRFSAERLKGVDSTLKIQPAKLEDSAVYLCASSRRGRISTDTQYFGPGTRLTVL.

As DNA, the CDR3 is TGTGCCTGGAGTCGTGGGACAGTGCAGGAGCAGTACTTC. It encodes CAWSRGTVQEQYF. The rearrangement joins TRBV30 to TRBJ2-7, with 7 nucleotides matching TRBD1. Germline CDR1 GTSNPN, CDR2 SVGIG (reference sequence). The CDR3 loop spans 13 amino acids. Unmatched junction bases numbered 8, after V lost 2 bases and J lost 7 bases.

V usage is TRBV14 and J usage is TRBJ2-7; no clear D gene. The length of the CDR3 is 12 residues. Germline values: CDR1 SGHDN, CDR2 FVKESK. Trimming took 5 bases from V and 6 from J, leaving 11 bases between them. The CDR3 sequence is CASSNLAAEQYF. The CDR3 DNA reads as TGTGCCAGCAGCAACTTAGCCGCCGAGCAGTACTTC.